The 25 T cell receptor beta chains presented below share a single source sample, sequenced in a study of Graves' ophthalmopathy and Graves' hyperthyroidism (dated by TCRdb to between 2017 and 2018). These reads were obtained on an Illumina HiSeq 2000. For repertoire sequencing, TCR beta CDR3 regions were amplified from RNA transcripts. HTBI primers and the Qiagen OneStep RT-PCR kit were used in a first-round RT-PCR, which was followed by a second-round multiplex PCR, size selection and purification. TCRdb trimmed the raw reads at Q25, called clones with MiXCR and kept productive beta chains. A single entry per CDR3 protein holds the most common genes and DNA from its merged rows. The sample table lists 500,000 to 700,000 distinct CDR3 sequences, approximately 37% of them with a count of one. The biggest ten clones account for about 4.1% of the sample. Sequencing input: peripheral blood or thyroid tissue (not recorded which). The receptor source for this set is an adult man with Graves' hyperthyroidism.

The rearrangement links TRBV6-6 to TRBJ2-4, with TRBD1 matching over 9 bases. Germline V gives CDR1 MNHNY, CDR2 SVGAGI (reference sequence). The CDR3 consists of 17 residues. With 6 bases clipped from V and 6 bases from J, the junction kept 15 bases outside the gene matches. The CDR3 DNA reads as TGTGCCAGCAGCCACGGGACAGGGCGCATGAACAGAAACATTCAGTACTTC. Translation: CASSHGTGRMNRNIQYF.

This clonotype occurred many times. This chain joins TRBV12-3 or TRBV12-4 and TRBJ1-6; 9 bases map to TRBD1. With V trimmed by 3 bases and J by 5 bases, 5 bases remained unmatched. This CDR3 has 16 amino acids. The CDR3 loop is CASSFGTGINNSPLHF. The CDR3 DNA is TGTGCCAGCAGTTTTGGGACAGGGATAAATAATTCACCCCTCCACTTT.

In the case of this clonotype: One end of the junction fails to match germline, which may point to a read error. The CDR3 loop is CASSQEGGQISGANVLTF. Written as DNA, the CDR3 is TGCGCCAGCAGCCAAGAGGGGGGACAAATCTCTGGGGCCAACGTCCTGACTTTC. The rearrangement joins TRBV7-9 to TRBJ2-6; possibly TRBD1 or TRBD2 for D (6 bases each). Germline lookup yields CDR1 SEHNR and CDR2 FQNEAQ (reference sequence). This CDR3 contains 18 residues. The full variable domain, in which reference TRBV7-9 and TRBJ2-6 provide the parts outside the CDR3, is DTGVSQNPRHKITKRGQNVTFRCDPISEHNRLYWYRQTLGQGPEFLTYFQNEAQLEKSRLLSDRFSAERPKGSFSTLEIQRTEQGDSAMYLCASSQEGGQISGANVLTFGAGSRLTVL.

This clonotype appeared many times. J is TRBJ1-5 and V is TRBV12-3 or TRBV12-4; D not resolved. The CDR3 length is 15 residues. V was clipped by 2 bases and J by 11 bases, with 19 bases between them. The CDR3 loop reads CASSLRSPGPKSQHF. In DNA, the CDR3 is TGTGCCAGCAGTTTACGATCCCCAGGCCCAAAGTCCCAGCATTTT.

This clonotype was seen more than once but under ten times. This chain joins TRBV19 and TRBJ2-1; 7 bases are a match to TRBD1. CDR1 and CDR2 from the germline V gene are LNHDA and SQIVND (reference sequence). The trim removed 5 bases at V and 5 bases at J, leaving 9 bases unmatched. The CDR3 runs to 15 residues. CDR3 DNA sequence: TGTGCCAGTAGTGTCGGACAGGCCGGGCACAATGAGCAGTTCTTC. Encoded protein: CASSVGQAGHNEQFF.

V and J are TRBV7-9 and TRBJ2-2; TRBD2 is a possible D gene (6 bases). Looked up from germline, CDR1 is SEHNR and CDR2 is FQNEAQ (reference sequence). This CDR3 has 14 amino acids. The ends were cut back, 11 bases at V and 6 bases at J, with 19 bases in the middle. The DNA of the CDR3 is TGTGCCTTAACCGGGACTGCCGCAGCCGGGGAGCTGTTTTTT. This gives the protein CALTGTAAAGELFF.

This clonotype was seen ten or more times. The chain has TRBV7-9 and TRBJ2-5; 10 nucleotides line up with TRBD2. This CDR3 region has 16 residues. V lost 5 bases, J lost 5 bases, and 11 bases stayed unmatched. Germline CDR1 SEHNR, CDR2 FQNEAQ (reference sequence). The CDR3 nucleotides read TGTGCCAGCAGCCCCGGCAGCGGGGGGGCCTTTGAGACCCAGTACTTC. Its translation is CASSPGSGGAFETQYF.

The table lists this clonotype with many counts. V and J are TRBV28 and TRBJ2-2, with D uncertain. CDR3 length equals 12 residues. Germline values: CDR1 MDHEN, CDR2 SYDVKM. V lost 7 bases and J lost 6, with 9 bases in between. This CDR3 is CASTVPPGELFF. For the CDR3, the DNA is TGTGCCAGCACCGTACCGCCCGGGGAGCTGTTTTTT.

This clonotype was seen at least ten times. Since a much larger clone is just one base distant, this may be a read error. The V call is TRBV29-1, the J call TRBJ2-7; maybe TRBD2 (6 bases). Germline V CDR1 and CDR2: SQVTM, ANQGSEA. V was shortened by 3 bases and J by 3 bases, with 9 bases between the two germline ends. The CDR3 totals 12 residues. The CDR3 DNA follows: TGCAGCGTTGAGGGCGGGAACTACGAGCAGTACTTC. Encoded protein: CSVEGGNYEQYF.

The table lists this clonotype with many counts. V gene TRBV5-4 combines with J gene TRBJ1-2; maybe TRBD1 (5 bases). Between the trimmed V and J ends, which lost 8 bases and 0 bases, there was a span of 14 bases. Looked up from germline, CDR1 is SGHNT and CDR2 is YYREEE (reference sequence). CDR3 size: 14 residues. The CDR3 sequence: CASYWRGSNYGYTF. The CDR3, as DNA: TGTGCCAGTTATTGGAGGGGATCTAACTATGGCTACACCTTC.

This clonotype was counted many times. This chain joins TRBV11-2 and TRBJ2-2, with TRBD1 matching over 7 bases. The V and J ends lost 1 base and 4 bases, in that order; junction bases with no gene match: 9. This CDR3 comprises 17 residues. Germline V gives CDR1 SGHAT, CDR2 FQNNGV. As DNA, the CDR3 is TGTGCCAGCAGCTTAGGACGCCAACAGGGGCTCACCGGGGAGCTGTTTTTT. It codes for CASSLGRQQGLTGELFF.

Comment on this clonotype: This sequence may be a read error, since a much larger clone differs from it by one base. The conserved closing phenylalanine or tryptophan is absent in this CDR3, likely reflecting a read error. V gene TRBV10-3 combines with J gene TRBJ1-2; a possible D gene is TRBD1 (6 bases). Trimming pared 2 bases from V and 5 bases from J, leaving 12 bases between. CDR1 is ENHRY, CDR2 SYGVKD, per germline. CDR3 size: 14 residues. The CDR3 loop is CAISETRGRYGYTL. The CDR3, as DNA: TGTGCCATCAGTGAGACCAGGGGCCGATATGGCTACACCCTC.

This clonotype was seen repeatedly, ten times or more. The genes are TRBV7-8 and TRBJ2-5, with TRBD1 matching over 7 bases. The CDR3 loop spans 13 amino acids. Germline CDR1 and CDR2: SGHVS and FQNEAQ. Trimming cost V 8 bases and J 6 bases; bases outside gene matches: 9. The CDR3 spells CASQFTGAKTQYF. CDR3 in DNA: TGTGCCAGCCAATTTACAGGGGCAAAGACCCAGTACTTC.

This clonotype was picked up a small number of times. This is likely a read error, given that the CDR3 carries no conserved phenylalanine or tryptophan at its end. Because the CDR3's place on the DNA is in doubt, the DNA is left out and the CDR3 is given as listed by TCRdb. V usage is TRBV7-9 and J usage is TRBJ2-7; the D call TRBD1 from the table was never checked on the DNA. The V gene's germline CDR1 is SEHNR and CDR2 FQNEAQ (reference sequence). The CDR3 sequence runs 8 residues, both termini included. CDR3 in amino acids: CASSTPGQ.

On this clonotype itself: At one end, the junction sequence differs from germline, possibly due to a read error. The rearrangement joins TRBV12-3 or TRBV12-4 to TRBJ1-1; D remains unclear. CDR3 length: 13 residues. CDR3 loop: CASSYNTGSPASF. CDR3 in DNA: TGTGCCAGCAGCTATAATACCGGGTCTCCGGCAAGCTTT.

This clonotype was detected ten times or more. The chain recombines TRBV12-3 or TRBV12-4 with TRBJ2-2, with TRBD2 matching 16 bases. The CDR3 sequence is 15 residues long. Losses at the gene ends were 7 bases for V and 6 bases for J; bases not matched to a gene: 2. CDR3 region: CASTGLAGGAGELFF. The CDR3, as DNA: TGTGCCAGCACGGGACTAGCGGGAGGGGCCGGGGAGCTGTTTTTT.

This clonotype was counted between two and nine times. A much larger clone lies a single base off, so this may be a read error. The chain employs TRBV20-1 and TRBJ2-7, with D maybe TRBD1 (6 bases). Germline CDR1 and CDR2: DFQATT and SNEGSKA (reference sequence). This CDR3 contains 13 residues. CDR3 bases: TGCAGTGCTACAAGACAGGACTCCTACGGGCAGTACTTC. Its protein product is CSATRQDSYGQYF.

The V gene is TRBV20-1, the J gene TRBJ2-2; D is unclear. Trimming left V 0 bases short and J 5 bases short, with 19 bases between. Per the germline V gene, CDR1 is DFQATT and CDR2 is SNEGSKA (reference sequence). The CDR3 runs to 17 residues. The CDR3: CSARDSSPVGLTGELFF. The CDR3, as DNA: TGCAGTGCTAGAGATAGTAGTCCTGTTGGGCTAACCGGGGAGCTGTTTTTT.

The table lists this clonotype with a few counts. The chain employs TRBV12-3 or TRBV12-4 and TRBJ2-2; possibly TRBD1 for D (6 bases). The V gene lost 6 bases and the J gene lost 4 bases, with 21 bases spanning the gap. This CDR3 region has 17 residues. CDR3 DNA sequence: TGTGCCAGCAGGCCCGCACAGGGCATAAGTTTCACCGGGGAGCTGTTTTTT. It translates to CASRPAQGISFTGELFF.

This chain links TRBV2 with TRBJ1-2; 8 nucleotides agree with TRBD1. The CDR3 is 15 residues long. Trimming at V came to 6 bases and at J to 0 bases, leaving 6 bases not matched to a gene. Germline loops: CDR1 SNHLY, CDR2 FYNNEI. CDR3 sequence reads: CASSQGASSNYGYTF. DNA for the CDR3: TGTGCCAGCAGCCAGGGGGCTTCGTCTAACTATGGCTACACCTTC.

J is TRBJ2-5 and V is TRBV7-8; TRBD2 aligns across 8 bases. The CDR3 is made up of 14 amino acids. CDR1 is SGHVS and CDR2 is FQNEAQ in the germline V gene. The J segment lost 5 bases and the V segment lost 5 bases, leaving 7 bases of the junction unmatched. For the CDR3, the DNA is TGTGCCAGCAGCCCGGGGGGGCCTGTGGAGACCCAGTACTTC. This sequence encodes CASSPGGPVETQYF.

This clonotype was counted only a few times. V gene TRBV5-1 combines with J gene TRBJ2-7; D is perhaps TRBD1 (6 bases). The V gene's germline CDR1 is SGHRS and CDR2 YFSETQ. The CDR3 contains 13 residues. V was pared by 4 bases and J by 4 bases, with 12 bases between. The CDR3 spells CASSHAGQYEQYF. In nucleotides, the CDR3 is TGCGCCAGCAGCCACGCCGGACAGTACGAGCAGTACTTC.

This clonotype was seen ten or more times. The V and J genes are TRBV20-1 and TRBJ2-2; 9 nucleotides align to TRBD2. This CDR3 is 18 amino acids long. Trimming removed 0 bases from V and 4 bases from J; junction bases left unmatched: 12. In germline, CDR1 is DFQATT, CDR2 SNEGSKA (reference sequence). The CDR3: CSARDKGLSGRSTGELFF. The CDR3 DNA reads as TGCAGTGCTAGAGACAAGGGGCTTAGCGGGAGAAGCACCGGGGAGCTGTTTTTT.

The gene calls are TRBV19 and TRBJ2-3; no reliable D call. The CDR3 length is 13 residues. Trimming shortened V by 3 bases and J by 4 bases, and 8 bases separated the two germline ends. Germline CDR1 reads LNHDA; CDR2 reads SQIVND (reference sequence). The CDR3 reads CASSMFPADTQYF. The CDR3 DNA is TGTGCCAGTAGTATGTTTCCCGCAGATACGCAGTATTTT.

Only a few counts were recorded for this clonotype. CDR3 bases: TGCGCCAGCAGCTTGGGTCTTATAGGTGGACAGGCTCGGGACGAGCAGTACTTC. The encoded protein is CASSLGLIGGQARDEQYF. V gene TRBV5-1 combines with J gene TRBJ2-7; TRBD1 aligns across 7 bases. V lost 0 bases and J lost 5; bases outside the gene matches: 17. Germline V CDR1 and CDR2: SGHRS, YFSETQ. CDR3 length equals 18 residues.